Detailed here is one T cell receptor beta chain. The antigen it binds to is not known. No clone much larger than this one lies a single base away; base qualities are absent. These data come from a study of blood T cells in healthy people across ages (dated by TCRdb to about 2015). For the study in its entirety: In model experiments, template switching captured roughly one uniquely barcoded TCR beta cDNA molecule for every two T cells. Age-related changes in TCR beta repertoire diversity were measured in the study by deep sequencing normalized with unique cDNA molecular identifiers. Four age groups were formed from the donors: young (average roughly 15 years), middle-aged (approximately 40), aged (approximately 60) and long-lived (82). Donors of different ages were randomly distributed across sequencing lanes to avoid experimental bias. The study analyzed two additional independent replicas of 1 million unique cDNA reads from the same blood draw for two donors, one aged 18 to 29 and one aged 80 or older.

What the authors observed across the whole study: As age increased, observed TCR beta diversity per million T cells dropped in a roughly linear way, and a significant reduction was already evident by age around 41. Total diversity estimates from one million sequenced T cells were considered lower bounds and underestimates. Compared with the aged group, the long-lived group had more naive CD4+ T cells, fewer expanded clones and increased TCR diversity, a pattern suggesting age selection. Bulk unsorted PBMC profiling prevented conclusive comparison of naive and antigen-experienced compartments. Because donor CMV infection status was unknown, age-related changes in expanded clonotypes were potentially confounded. There was a strong correlation between observed TCR beta diversity and the percentage of naive T cells measured by flow cytometry.

To prepare the library, 5' RACE was applied. The sequencing machine was an Illumina HiSeq 2500. A second PCR of about 6 to 12 cycles was run with a J-beta primer mix and a sample-barcoded 5' primer. A unique molecular identifier was introduced onto each TCR beta cDNA molecule by a template-switch 5' adaptor carrying 12 random nucleotides. Each sample yielded at least 3 million CDR3-containing paired-end reads. All of the RNA was converted into first-strand cDNA using the Mint cDNA synthesis kit, with a TRBC-specific oligonucleotide serving as the primer. Following uracil-DNA glycosylase treatment, a first 18-cycle PCR with universal primers M1SS and BC2_uni_R was performed on all cDNA. Concerning the study's data processing: Each sample was normalized by randomly selecting 1 million high-quality reads, each carrying a distinct molecular identifier. Instead of being binned into consensus sequences, reads with shared molecular identifiers were discarded. MiTCR, set to a Q25 quality threshold and the strictest error-elimination algorithm, was used for CDR3 identification, clonotype clustering and error correction. A nonparametric unseen species model with Euler transformation was used to estimate a lower bound on total TCR beta diversity. Clones were called with MiXCR by TCRdb after fastp trimmed the public reads at Q25, and only in-frame beta chains were retained. Each entry merges the rows of one CDR3 protein and shows their most common DNA and genes. The V and J calls were not made by the authors but by TCRdb's processing. The sample table shows about 1.8 million distinct CDR3 sequences, and 49% are seen once. The ten largest clones add up to over 2% of the sample.

CDR1 and CDR2 were assigned from the germline V gene as MNHEY and SVGEGT. The CDR3 starts with the cysteine, ends with the phenylalanine, and has 17 residues. Kept here is only the CDR3 DNA, which spans 51 bases and is read in frame from base 1. At the junction V is shortened by 2 bases and J by 0 bases, with 17 bases in between. Systemically healthy Caucasian individuals from Russia, some 38 in total and aged about 6 to 95 years, were included as donors. Each donor gave about 9.7 milliliters of peripheral blood, drawn into EDTA-treated Vacutainer tubes. Ficoll-Paque density-gradient centrifugation was used to isolate PBMCs, with at least 6 million per sample. Total RNA, at least 6 micrograms per sample, was extracted from PBMCs with Trizol reagent. For every donor, an aliquot of PBMCs went through flow cytometry to measure the percentages of naive CD45RAhigh/CD27high T cells.

This sequence was found in a woman aged 40 to 50 in good health. Sequencing was done on a sample of blood. In this chain, TRBV6-2 or TRBV6-3 is recombined with TRBJ2-7; the D element could tentatively be TRBD1 or TRBD2, as 5 bases agree for each. The CDR3 here reads CASSYGAAAGYSYEQYF. The base sequence is TGTGCCAGCAGTTACGGGGCAGCGGCAGGGTACTCCTACGAGCAGTACTTC.